This T cell receptor beta chain was retrieved from a study of cytomegalovirus exposure and HLA in healthy donors. In germline, CDR1 is LGHNA, CDR2 YNFKEQ. V lost 8 bases to trimming and J lost 5 bases; unmatched junction nucleotides: 7. The CDR3 is made up of 13 amino acids. A multiplex PCR was run with 60 Vbeta primers and 13 Jbeta primers. Using immunoSEQ multiplex PCR, the repertoire was profiled, and TCRdb retains in-frame clones only, with some absent. There are under 200,000 clones in the sample; 65% to 90% occur only once, and around 0.3% lies in the top ten. This TCR derives from a woman in her thirties in good health and CMV-seronegative. The V gene is TRBV4-2, the J gene TRBJ2-5, with 8 bases lining up with TRBD2. Material for sequencing was PBMCs. CDR3 DNA sequence: TGTGCCAGCGGAGGACTAGCTCGCGAGACCCAGTACTTC. It codes for CASGGLARETQYF.